The rows below give T cell receptor beta chains drawn from one sample of a study of technical replicates of blood from a handful of donors. The data were produced by immunoSEQ multiplex PCR, yet TCRdb's version contains in-frame clones alone and is incomplete. The profile shows around 76,000 clones, roughly 92% of them singletons. Material: T cells isolated from PBMCs. The receptor source for this set is a human donor in good health. CDR3s include the opening cysteine and the closing phenylalanine or tryptophan. Fields, in order: D gene, clone size, J gene, V gene, CDR3 protein, CDR3 DNA. The D gene is left open where the match is weak. The size entry is marked missing in some rows and otherwise reads once, few, many or a size class.

D gene: NA; clone size: NA; J gene: TRBJ2-3; V gene: TRBV5-1; CDR3 protein: CASSLALTSRTDTQYF; CDR3 DNA: TGCGCCAGCAGCTTGGCCCTCACTTCTCGCACAGATACGCAGTATTTT
D gene: TRBD2; clone size: NA; J gene: TRBJ2-1; V gene: TRBV6-5; CDR3 protein: CASSYTRTSGDEQFF; CDR3 DNA: TGTGCCAGCAGTTACACGAGGACTAGCGGTGATGAGCAGTTCTTC
D gene: TRBD2; clone size: NA; J gene: TRBJ2-1; V gene: TRBV4-1; CDR3 protein: CASSQGLAGIVGQFF; CDR3 DNA: TGCGCCAGCAGCCAAGGCCTAGCGGGAATAGTGGGGCAGTTCTTC
D gene: NA; clone size: NA; J gene: TRBJ1-2; V gene: TRBV10-3; CDR3 protein: CAISEGSSLHYGYTF; CDR3 DNA: TGTGCCATCAGTGAGGGTAGTTCTTTGCACTATGGCTACACCTTC
D gene: NA; clone size: NA; J gene: TRBJ2-7; V gene: TRBV5-6; CDR3 protein: CASSLLAGPLYEQYF; CDR3 DNA: TGTGCCAGCAGCTTGCTGGCGGGACCACTTTACGAGCAGTACTTC
D gene: TRBD1; clone size: once; J gene: TRBJ2-7; V gene: TRBV25-1; CDR3 protein: CASSEDREAYEQYF; CDR3 DNA: TGTGCCAGCAGTGAGGACAGGGAGGCCTACGAGCAGTACTTC
D gene: NA; clone size: NA; J gene: TRBJ2-6; V gene: TRBV6-1; CDR3 protein: CASSEASTGTGANVLTF; CDR3 DNA: TGTGCCAGCAGTGAAGCTAGCACAGGGACTGGGGCCAACGTCCTGACTTTC
D gene: TRBD1; clone size: few; J gene: TRBJ1-1; V gene: TRBV27; CDR3 protein: CASSTRDRGMADTEAFF; CDR3 DNA: TGTGCCAGCAGTACCAGGGACAGGGGTATGGCGGACACTGAAGCTTTCTTT
D gene: NA; clone size: NA; J gene: TRBJ2-2; V gene: TRBV9; CDR3 protein: CASSLTGTGELFF; CDR3 DNA: TGTGCCAGCAGTCTAACAGGAACCGGGGAGCTGTTTTTT
D gene: TRBD1; clone size: NA; J gene: TRBJ1-1; V gene: TRBV30; CDR3 protein: CACRQGGLGTEAFF; CDR3 DNA: TGTGCCTGTAGACAGGGAGGACTTGGGACTGAAGCTTTCTTT
D gene: TRBD1; clone size: NA; J gene: TRBJ2-5; V gene: TRBV5-1; CDR3 protein: CASRLTGGYQETQYF; CDR3 DNA: TGCGCCAGCAGGTTAACAGGGGGGTACCAAGAGACCCAGTACTTC
D gene: TRBD1; clone size: NA; J gene: TRBJ1-2; V gene: TRBV7-9; CDR3 protein: CASSQGQGDYGYTF; CDR3 DNA: TGTGCCAGCAGCCAAGGACAGGGGGACTATGGCTACACCTTC
D gene: TRBD2; clone size: NA; J gene: TRBJ2-1; V gene: TRBV4-2; CDR3 protein: CASSHYSGSNEQFF; CDR3 DNA: TGTGCCAGCAGCCATTATAGCGGGAGCAATGAGCAGTTCTTC
D gene: TRBD1; clone size: NA; J gene: TRBJ2-3; V gene: TRBV18; CDR3 protein: CASSPADRGIYF; CDR3 DNA: TGTGCCAGCTCACCAGCGGACAGGGGAATCTATTTT
D gene: NA; clone size: NA; J gene: TRBJ1-5; V gene: TRBV6-1; CDR3 protein: CASSEVGIAQHF; CDR3 DNA: TGTGCCAGCAGTGAAGTCGGGATAGCCCAGCATTTT
D gene: TRBD1; clone size: NA; J gene: TRBJ1-2; V gene: TRBV7-2; CDR3 protein: CASSLARTGLGYTF; CDR3 DNA: TGTGCCAGCAGCTTAGCCAGGACAGGTTTAGGCTACACCTTC
D gene: NA; clone size: NA; J gene: TRBJ2-3; V gene: TRBV10-3; CDR3 protein: CAISELKGRGSQDTQYF; CDR3 DNA: TGTGCCATCAGTGAGTTGAAGGGTCGGGGGTCTCAAGATACGCAGTATTTT
D gene: NA; clone size: once; J gene: TRBJ2-4; V gene: TRBV30; CDR3 protein: CAWSSSSLAKNIQYF; CDR3 DNA: TGTGCCTGGAGCTCTAGCAGTTTAGCCAAAAACATTCAGTACTTC
D gene: TRBD1; clone size: once; J gene: TRBJ1-1; V gene: TRBV15; CDR3 protein: CATSTHPGQGTEAFF; CDR3 DNA: TGTGCCACCAGCACCCACCCCGGACAGGGCACTGAAGCTTTCTTT
D gene: NA; clone size: NA; J gene: TRBJ2-5; V gene: TRBV6-5; CDR3 protein: CASSYSSGINAAQYF; CDR3 DNA: TGTGCCAGCAGTTACTCCTCCGGGATCAATGCGGCCCAGTACTTC
D gene: NA; clone size: once; J gene: TRBJ2-2; V gene: TRBV7-2; CDR3 protein: CASSFVRNTGELFF; CDR3 DNA: TGTGCCAGCAGCTTTGTTAGGAACACCGGGGAGCTGTTTTTT
D gene: TRBD2; clone size: NA; J gene: TRBJ2-7; V gene: TRBV10-3; CDR3 protein: CAINSGTSGYEQYF; CDR3 DNA: TGTGCCATCAACTCCGGGACTAGCGGATACGAGCAGTACTTC
D gene: TRBD2; clone size: NA; J gene: TRBJ2-2; V gene: TRBV7-9; CDR3 protein: CASSLAVSGTVGELFF; CDR3 DNA: TGTGCCAGCAGCTTAGCGGTTAGCGGGACGGTCGGGGAGCTGTTTTTT
D gene: TRBD1; clone size: NA; J gene: TRBJ1-3; V gene: TRBV9; CDR3 protein: CASTIHDRAGNTIYF; CDR3 DNA: TGTGCCAGCACCATTCATGACAGGGCTGGAAACACCATATATTTT
D gene: NA; clone size: NA; J gene: TRBJ1-5; V gene: TRBV7-2; CDR3 protein: CASSLDFSNQPQHF; CDR3 DNA: TGTGCCAGCAGCTTAGACTTTAGCAATCAGCCCCAGCATTTT
D gene: TRBD2; clone size: once; J gene: TRBJ2-7; V gene: TRBV2; CDR3 protein: CASRAGGEQYF; CDR3 DNA: TGTGCCAGCCGAGCGGGAGGCGAGCAGTACTTC
D gene: NA; clone size: NA; J gene: TRBJ2-2; V gene: TRBV29-1; CDR3 protein: CSVSGASLSGTGELFF; CDR3 DNA: TGCAGCGTTTCTGGGGCCTCCCTCTCGGGCACCGGGGAGCTGTTTTTT
D gene: TRBD2; clone size: NA; J gene: TRBJ2-7; V gene: TRBV11-2; CDR3 protein: CASSLMTSGAYEQYF; CDR3 DNA: TGTGCCAGCAGCTTAATGACTAGCGGGGCCTACGAGCAGTACTTC
D gene: NA; clone size: NA; J gene: TRBJ1-5; V gene: TRBV19; CDR3 protein: CASSGGLYSNQPQHF; CDR3 DNA: TGTGCCAGTAGTGGGGGCCTTTATAGCAATCAGCCCCAGCATTTT
D gene: NA; clone size: NA; J gene: TRBJ1-2; V gene: TRBV6-5; CDR3 protein: CASSYSDSEDYGYTF; CDR3 DNA: TGTGCCAGCAGTTACTCGGACAGCGAAGACTATGGCTACACCTTC
D gene: NA; clone size: NA; J gene: TRBJ1-4; V gene: TRBV29-1; CDR3 protein: CSVEGTVGEKLFF; CDR3 DNA: TGCAGCGTTGAAGGGACAGTCGGTGAAAAACTGTTTTTT
D gene: TRBD1; clone size: once; J gene: TRBJ2-1; V gene: TRBV4-3; CDR3 protein: CASSPTGTALYNEQFF; CDR3 DNA: TGCGCCAGCAGCCCTACCGGGACAGCGCTATACAATGAGCAGTTCTTC
D gene: NA; clone size: NA; J gene: TRBJ1-1; V gene: TRBV29-1; CDR3 protein: CSVFARGTEAFF; CDR3 DNA: TGCAGCGTTTTCGCCAGGGGTACTGAAGCTTTCTTT
D gene: NA; clone size: NA; J gene: TRBJ2-7; V gene: TRBV14; CDR3 protein: CASATSGLGYEQYF; CDR3 DNA: TGTGCCAGCGCGACTTCGGGGTTAGGCTACGAGCAGTACTTC
D gene: NA; clone size: NA; J gene: TRBJ2-7; V gene: TRBV5-6; CDR3 protein: CASSLFSGLSYEQYF; CDR3 DNA: TGTGCCAGCAGCTTGTTCAGCGGGCTCTCCTACGAGCAGTACTTC
D gene: TRBD2; clone size: NA; J gene: TRBJ2-7; V gene: TRBV6-5; CDR3 protein: CASGLAGGRYEQYF; CDR3 DNA: TGTGCCAGCGGACTAGCGGGAGGGCGGTACGAGCAGTACTTC
D gene: TRBD1; clone size: NA; J gene: TRBJ2-5; V gene: TRBV10-3; CDR3 protein: CAISGQGEETQYF; CDR3 DNA: TGTGCCATCAGTGGACAGGGAGAAGAGACCCAGTACTTC
D gene: TRBD1; clone size: NA; J gene: TRBJ1-2; V gene: TRBV7-2; CDR3 protein: CASSLPRTGTGVNGYTF; CDR3 DNA: TGTGCCAGCAGCTTACCGCGCACCGGGACAGGGGTGAATGGCTACACCTTC
D gene: TRBD2; clone size: NA; J gene: TRBJ2-7; V gene: TRBV5-4; CDR3 protein: CASSGGLASYEQYF; CDR3 DNA: TGTGCCAGCAGCGGGGGACTAGCCTCCTACGAGCAGTACTTC
D gene: NA; clone size: NA; J gene: TRBJ1-2; V gene: TRBV20-1; CDR3 protein: CSGQSNYGYTF; CDR3 DNA: TGCAGCGGACAGAGCAACTATGGCTACACCTTC
D gene: NA; clone size: NA; J gene: TRBJ2-5; V gene: TRBV2; CDR3 protein: CASSVAGETQYF; CDR3 DNA: TGTGCCAGCAGTGTTGCAGGAGAGACCCAGTACTTC
D gene: TRBD2; clone size: once; J gene: TRBJ2-3; V gene: TRBV7-8; CDR3 protein: CASSFLSGRAFADTQYF; CDR3 DNA: TGTGCCAGCAGCTTCCTTAGCGGGAGGGCCTTCGCAGATACGCAGTATTTT
D gene: NA; clone size: NA; J gene: TRBJ2-2; V gene: TRBV6-5; CDR3 protein: CASSGTANTGELFF; CDR3 DNA: TGTGCCAGCTCCGGGACTGCGAACACCGGGGAGCTGTTTTTT
D gene: NA; clone size: once; J gene: TRBJ2-3; V gene: TRBV4-1; CDR3 protein: CASSQDFAGSDTQYF; CDR3 DNA: TGCGCCAGCAGCCAAGATTTCGCGGGGAGTGATACGCAGTATTTT
D gene: NA; clone size: NA; J gene: TRBJ2-6; V gene: TRBV10-1; CDR3 protein: CASSNASITQSRANVLTF; CDR3 DNA: TGCGCCAGCAGTAACGCATCAATCACACAAAGTCGGGCCAACGTCCTGACTTTC
D gene: NA; clone size: NA; J gene: TRBJ2-3; V gene: TRBV27; CDR3 protein: CASSRFDTQYF; CDR3 DNA: TGTGCCAGCAGCCGGTTTGATACGCAGTATTTT
D gene: NA; clone size: NA; J gene: TRBJ2-1; V gene: TRBV9; CDR3 protein: CASSVVLANYNEQFF; CDR3 DNA: TGTGCCAGCAGCGTGGTACTAGCTAACTACAATGAGCAGTTCTTC
D gene: NA; clone size: once; J gene: TRBJ1-3; V gene: TRBV29-1; CDR3 protein: CSVDIGGTGNTIYF; CDR3 DNA: TGCAGCGTTGATATCGGGGGGACTGGAAACACCATATATTTT